The 27 T cell receptor beta chains listed next were all sequenced from one sample in a study of T cells in Graves' hyperthyroidism and ophthalmopathy. Using RNA transcripts as the source, TCR beta CDR3 regions were amplified. The HTBI primer set served for first-round RT-PCR of the TCR CDR3. TCRdb re-called the multiplex PCR reads with MiXCR, one entry per CDR3 protein. Here the sample spans 500,000 to 750,000 distinct CDR3 sequences, 12% to 15% being singletons. Material for sequencing was blood. The receptors here all came from a young woman with Graves' ophthalmopathy.

This clonotype was counted ten times or more. The J gene is TRBJ2-7, the V gene TRBV3-1; TRBD1 agrees at 7 bases. Germline loops: CDR1 LGHDT, CDR2 YNNKEL (reference sequence). This CDR3 region has 17 residues. The J segment lost 2 bases and the V segment lost 0 bases, leaving 10 bases of the junction unmatched. In nucleotides, the CDR3 is TGTGCCAGCAGCCAAGATAGGGGGCCTACCGCAACCTACGAGCAGTACTTC. It specifies CASSQDRGPTATYEQYF.

At least ten counts were recorded for this clonotype. The chain couples TRBV3-1 to TRBJ1-5; no firm D call. Between the trimmed V and J ends, which lost 1 base and 5 bases, there was a span of 6 bases. There are 13 residues in the CDR3. Germline V gives CDR1 LGHDT, CDR2 YNNKEL (reference sequence). CDR3 coding DNA: TGTGCCAGCAGCCAAGCGGGAGATCAGCCCCAGCATTTT. This codes for CASSQAGDQPQHF. The full variable domain, its missing parts supplied by reference TRBV3-1 and TRBJ1-5, is DTAVSQTPKYLVTQMGNDKSIKCEQNLGHDTMYWYKQDSKKFLKIMFSYNNKELIINETVPNRFSPKSPDKAHLNLHINSLELGDSAVYFCASSQAGDQPQHFGDGTRLSIL.

The V gene is TRBV4-2, the J gene TRBJ2-1; D not certain. Germline CDR1 reads LGHNA; CDR2 reads YNFKEQ. The CDR3 is made up of 13 amino acids. The V gene lost 0 bases and the J gene lost 4 bases, with 4 bases spanning the gap. CDR3 sequence (DNA): TGTGCCAGCAGCCAAGAATTATACAATGAGCAGTTCTTC. As protein: CASSQELYNEQFF.

The V and J genes are TRBV19 and TRBJ1-1; D ambiguous. V gave up 1 base and J gave up 6 bases, with 15 bases separating them. The V gene's germline CDR1 is LNHDA and CDR2 SQIVND (reference sequence). The CDR3 is made up of 15 amino acids. CDR3 residues: CASSIGGGEGAEAFF. DNA for the CDR3: TGTGCCAGTAGTATAGGGGGTGGAGAGGGCGCTGAAGCTTTCTTT.

This clonotype has at least ten counts. The chain uses TRBV28 and TRBJ2-2, with 13 bases fitting TRBD2. Germline V gene sequence: CDR1 MDHEN, CDR2 SYDVKM. This CDR3 is 18 amino acids long. After removal of 10 bases from V and 0 bases from J, the junction contained 11 bases not matched to a gene. CDR3 amino acids: CATGGTSGTEANTGELFF. The CDR3 coding sequence is TGTGCCACGGGTGGGACTAGCGGGACTGAAGCGAACACCGGGGAGCTGTTTTTT.

The chain joins TRBV7-2 to TRBJ2-1; 7 bases fit TRBD2. Germline-derived CDR1 and CDR2 are SGHTA and FQGNSA. Trimming took 9 bases from V and 7 from J; bases not matched to a gene: 15. This CDR3 is 15 amino acids long. CDR3 sequence: CASSLISGSTNEQFF. The CDR3 DNA is TGTGCCAGTAGCCTGATTAGCGGGTCAACGAATGAGCAGTTCTTC.

This clonotype was detected many times. The genes are TRBV5-1 and TRBJ2-5, with 7 positions matching TRBD1. The germline CDR1 and CDR2 sequences are SGHRS and YFSETQ. This CDR3 spans 18 amino acids. Trimming removed 0 bases from V and 7 bases from J; junction bases left unmatched: 18. The CDR3 is CASSLVPTGQDSGRTQYF. CDR3 nucleotide sequence: TGCGCCAGCAGCTTGGTCCCTACTGGACAGGACTCAGGACGGACCCAGTACTTC.

This clonotype was counted at least ten times. The gene calls are TRBV28 and TRBJ2-3; D is unclear. The CDR3 has 12 residues. The V end was cut by 4 bases, the J end by 6 bases, with 8 bases between. Germline-derived CDR1 and CDR2 are MDHEN and SYDVKM. DNA of the CDR3: TGTGCCAGCAGTTCCTCCCCCGATACGCAGTATTTT. This translates into CASSSSPDTQYF.

This clonotype came up a few times. The chain carries TRBV30 and TRBJ1-2, with D perhaps TRBD1 (6 bases). The CDR3 runs 14 residues. The germline CDR1 and CDR2 sequences are GTSNPN and SVGIG (reference sequence). The ends were cut back, 8 bases at V and 3 bases at J, with 19 bases in the middle. In DNA, the CDR3 is TGTGCCACCCGTCGGCCAGGGGCGGACTATGGCTACACCTTC. This gives the protein CATRRPGADYGYTF.

This clonotype was detected a few times. The chain combines TRBV19 with TRBJ1-2; weak D call: TRBD1 (5 bases). The CDR3 length is 18 residues. Germline V gene lookup returns CDR1 LNHDA and CDR2 SQIVND (reference sequence). Trimming took 10 bases from V and 0 from J, leaving 27 bases between them. CDR3 in amino acids: CATPRGQVRDGTNYGYTF. The CDR3 DNA reads TGTGCCACCCCCCGCGGGCAAGTCCGGGACGGGACTAACTATGGCTACACCTTC.

This clonotype was counted ten times or more. The rearrangement joins TRBV2 to TRBJ2-5; the D gene is possibly TRBD1 (6 bases). Per germline, CDR1 SNHLY and CDR2 FYNNEI. This CDR3 region has 16 residues. The V gene lost 5 bases and the J gene lost 1 base, with 17 bases spanning the gap. For the CDR3, the DNA is TGTGCCAGCAGTCCCCAGGGGAATGGGCTCCAAGAGACCCAGTACTTC. The encoded protein is CASSPQGNGLQETQYF.

This clonotype was seen a handful of times. Being one base from a much bigger clone, this may be a read error. V gene TRBV12-3 or TRBV12-4 combines with J gene TRBJ1-1; a possible D gene is TRBD1 (6 bases). CDR3 length: 16 residues. Here the CDR3 reads CAGSSPTGRGNTEAFF. CDR3 nucleotide sequence: TGTGCCGGCAGTTCACCGACAGGCAGGGGGAACACTGAAGCTTTCTTT.

This clonotype came up a few times. The chain uses TRBV27 and TRBJ2-7, with TRBD1 matching over 10 bases. This CDR3 has 16 amino acids. Germline V gene lookup returns CDR1 MNHEY and CDR2 SMNVEV (reference sequence). V trimming: 0 bases; J trimming: 1 base; junction bases outside the gene matches: 3. CDR3 bases: TGTGCCAGCAGTTTATCGTGGACAGGGGGATCCTACGAGCAGTACTTC. Its protein product is CASSLSWTGGSYEQYF.

This chain uses TRBV19 with TRBJ1-1; D is ambiguous. Trimming took 7 bases from V and 0 from J, leaving 6 bases between them. This CDR3 contains 12 residues. The germline gives CDR1 LNHDA, CDR2 SQIVND (reference sequence). The CDR3 is CASNRMNTEAFF. In DNA form, the CDR3 reads TGTGCCAGTAATAGGATGAACACTGAAGCTTTCTTT.

This clonotype was detected many times. The chain combines TRBV7-6 with TRBJ2-5, with unresolved D. CDR3 length equals 15 residues. Germline lookup yields CDR1 SGHVS and CDR2 FNYEAQ. Trimming cost V 1 base and J 1 base, with 10 bases left between them. CDR3 DNA: TGTGCCAGCAGCTTAGGGGTTTTAGGCCAAGAGACCCAGTACTTC. Its protein product is CASSLGVLGQETQYF. The whole variable domain, remainder taken from reference TRBV7-6 and TRBJ2-5, is GAGVSQSPRYKVTKRGQDVALRCDPISGHVSLYWYRQALGQGPEFLTYFNYEAQQDKSGLPNDRFSAERPEGSISTLTIQRTEQRDSAMYRCASSLGVLGQETQYFGPGTRLLVL.

This clonotype has more than one count but fewer than ten. The chain recombines TRBV11-2 with TRBJ1-4, with TRBD1 as a possible D gene (5 bases). CDR1 is SGHAT and CDR2 is FQNNGV in the germline V gene. CDR3 length: 15 residues. V was cut by 6 bases and J by 1 base, with 12 bases left in between. As DNA, the CDR3 is TGTGCCAGCAGTCCTCGCAGGGTAACTAATGAAAAACTGTTTTTT. The encoded protein is CASSPRRVTNEKLFF.

The chain employs TRBV7-9 and TRBJ2-2; perhaps TRBD1 as D (6 bases). The V gene lost 8 bases and the J gene lost 5 bases, with 18 bases spanning the gap. The germline gives CDR1 SEHNR, CDR2 FQNEAQ (reference sequence). The CDR3 contains 15 residues. In nucleotides, the CDR3 is TGTGCCAGCGGCCCCCCAGGGGTGAGGACCGGGGAGCTGTTTTTT. Translation: CASGPPGVRTGELFF.

This clonotype occurred a few times. This chain uses TRBV30 with TRBJ2-1; possible D gene TRBD1, 7 bases. Looked up from germline, CDR1 is GTSNPN and CDR2 is SVGIG (reference sequence). The V and J ends lost 4 bases and 4 bases respectively, with 20 bases between them. This CDR3 has 16 amino acids. The CDR3 here is CAWTIEDRAGYNEQFF. The CDR3 DNA follows: TGTGCCTGGACCATAGAAGACAGGGCGGGATACAATGAGCAGTTCTTC.

The chain employs TRBV6-1 and TRBJ2-1; D is possibly TRBD1 (6 bases). The CDR3 loop spans 16 amino acids. Trimming took off 5 bases at V and 9 bases at J, with 23 bases between the two ends. Germline values: CDR1 MNHNS, CDR2 SASEGT. In DNA form, the CDR3 reads TGTGCCAGCAGTATCCACAGGGTTCGAGCAACGCGTGAGCAGTTCTTC. The encoded protein is CASSIHRVRATREQFF.

The chain joins TRBV15 to TRBJ2-5; 7 positions match TRBD2. Germline-derived CDR1 and CDR2 are LNHNV and YYDKDF (reference sequence). The CDR3 spans 14 residues. Losses at the gene ends were 5 bases for V and 5 bases for J; bases not matched to a gene: 8. CDR3 DNA sequence: TGTGCCACCAGCCCCGGGGGGACCTTCGAGACCCAGTACTTC. Translating gives CATSPGGTFETQYF.

This clonotype was recorded many times. J is TRBJ2-1 and V is TRBV6-2 or TRBV6-3, with D hard to call. The germline V and J ends were trimmed by 5 bases and 3 bases, with 11 bases remaining between them. The germline gives CDR1 MNHEY, CDR2 SVGEGT. The CDR3 spans 14 residues. This chain's CDR3 is CASSGYVGYNEQFF. The CDR3 DNA follows: TGTGCCAGCAGTGGGTATGTGGGCTACAATGAGCAGTTCTTC.

This clonotype was detected many times. This chain connects TRBV20-1 to TRBJ2-3; D assignment may be TRBD1 or TRBD2 (5 bases each). The V and J ends lost 6 bases and 0 bases respectively, with 16 bases between them. Germline values: CDR1 DFQATT, CDR2 SNEGSKA (reference sequence). The CDR3 contains 15 residues. The CDR3 DNA follows: TGCAGTGCATGGGACGTACGGACTAGCACAGATACGCAGTATTTT. Translation: CSAWDVRTSTDTQYF.

The genes are TRBV7-8 and TRBJ2-7, with D perhaps being TRBD1 or TRBD2 (6 bases each). Germline values: CDR1 SGHVS, CDR2 FQNEAQ. The CDR3 has 14 residues. The V gene lost 5 bases and the J gene lost 0 bases, with 11 bases spanning the gap. The DNA for the CDR3 is TGTGCCAGCAGCCCAAGGGGGGACTCCTACGAGCAGTACTTC. This translates into CASSPRGDSYEQYF.

This clonotype was found many times. The V call is TRBV30, the J call TRBJ2-7, with TRBD2 matching 15 bases. The junction had 11 bases not matched to a gene; V was cut back by 3 bases and J by 2 bases. The length of the CDR3 is 18 residues. Germline V gene lookup returns CDR1 GTSNPN and CDR2 SVGIG (reference sequence). CDR3 protein: CAWSGWGLAGGPAYEQYF. The DNA of the CDR3 is TGTGCCTGGAGCGGGTGGGGACTAGCGGGAGGCCCTGCCTACGAGCAGTACTTC. Looking up the rest from reference TRBV30 and TRBJ2-7 gives the full variable domain: SQTIHQWPATLVQPVGSPLSLECTVEGTSNPNLYWYRQAAGRGLQLLFYSVGIGQISSEVPQNLSASRPQDRQFILSSKKLLLSDSGFYLCAWSGWGLAGGPAYEQYFGPGTRLTVT.

The chain uses TRBV5-8 and TRBJ1-1; no clear D. CDR1 is SGHTS, CDR2 YDEGEE, per germline. The CDR3 length is 12 residues. V was cut by 0 bases and J by 11 bases, with 11 bases left in between. The CDR3 DNA follows: TGTGCCAGCAGCTTGGTTGGCCGCCCGGCTTTCTTT. This codes for CASSLVGRPAFF.

This clonotype was recorded many times. The rearrangement uses TRBV10-3 and TRBJ2-3; 8 bases are shared with TRBD2. The CDR3 runs to 14 residues. CDR1 and CDR2 (germline): ENHRY, SYGVKD. V was pared by 6 bases and J by 6 bases, with 8 bases of the junction left unmatched. CDR3 sequence: CAIRAGTSFDTQYF. CDR3 coding DNA: TGTGCCATCAGAGCCGGGACTAGTTTTGATACGCAGTATTTT.

This clonotype has a count of ten or more. The chain employs TRBV28 and TRBJ1-5, with 7 bases that match TRBD1. Germline V CDR1 and CDR2: MDHEN, SYDVKM. J was trimmed by 8 bases and V by 6 bases; bases with no gene match: 13. There are 15 residues in the CDR3. CDR3 bases: TGTGCCAGCAGCCCCCCGGACAGGACGCAGGAGCCCCAGCATTTT. This gives the protein CASSPPDRTQEPQHF.